The 10 T cell receptor beta chains below were found in one sample sequenced in a study of early T cells in non-severe SARS-CoV-2 infection. One entry per CDR3 protein, called by TCRdb with MiXCR from the 5' RACE reads. The sample lists tens of thousands of distinct CDR3 sequences; less than 9.5% were seen once. The sequenced sample consisted of whole blood. The receptors come from an adult who was a healthcare worker with PCR-confirmed SARS-CoV-2 infection or an uninfected control (not recorded which).

Many counts were recorded for this clonotype. The chain combines TRBV11-2 with TRBJ2-3; TRBD2 matches 7 bases. This CDR3 has 16 amino acids. The V gene's germline CDR1 is SGHAT and CDR2 FQNNGV. V dropped 0 bases and J dropped 0; count of bases not matched to a gene: 3. CDR3 in DNA: TGTGCCAGCAGCTTAGATCAAGCGGGGAGCACAGATACGCAGTATTTT. Protein product: CASSLDQAGSTDTQYF.

In its sample, this clonotype was seen many times. V usage is TRBV7-6 and J usage is TRBJ1-6; D is undetermined. V was trimmed by 3 bases and J by 0 bases, leaving 3 bases between them. The CDR3 contains 14 residues. Germline V CDR1 and CDR2: SGHVS, FNYEAQ. The CDR3 DNA reads TGTGCCAGCAGCTTTAGCTCCTATAATTCACCCCTCCACTTT. Its translation is CASSFSSYNSPLHF. The entire variable domain, with the rest obtained from reference TRBV7-6 and TRBJ1-6, is as follows: GAGVSQSPRYKVTKRGQDVALRCDPISGHVSLYWYRQALGQGPEFLTYFNYEAQQDKSGLPNDRFSAERPEGSISTLTIQRTEQRDSAMYRCASSFSSYNSPLHFGNGTRLTVT.

This clonotype was seen a handful of times. The gene calls are TRBV18 and TRBJ2-5, with D maybe TRBD1 (5 bases). This CDR3 contains 14 residues. Trimming removed 4 bases from V and 5 bases from J, with 14 bases in between. Germline CDR1 is KGHSH and CDR2 is LQKENI. CDR3 nucleotides: TGTGCCAGCTCACGTAACAAGGGGTTGGAGACCCAGTACTTC. The encoded protein is CASSRNKGLETQYF.

The chain uses TRBV20-1 and TRBJ2-3; D unresolved. V was cut by 6 bases and J by 2 bases, with 15 bases left in between. The CDR3 loop spans 14 amino acids. Germline CDR1 and CDR2: DFQATT and SNEGSKA (reference sequence). This CDR3 is CSAVLSVPTDTQYF. CDR3 nucleotide sequence: TGCAGTGCCGTCCTAAGCGTCCCCACAGATACGCAGTATTTT.

The CDR3 here is CASRRTGGPYEQYF. The CDR3 DNA reads TGTGCCAGCAGACGGACAGGGGGTCCCTACGAGCAGTACTTC. The rearrangement links TRBV5-4 to TRBJ2-7, with TRBD1 matching over 10 bases. Germline CDR1 and CDR2: SGHNT and YYREEE (reference sequence). The CDR3 extends over 14 amino acids. V lost 5 bases to trimming and J lost 2 bases; unmatched junction nucleotides: 4.

V gene TRBV5-1 combines with J gene TRBJ2-3; D is perhaps TRBD1 (6 bases). The CDR3 consists of 14 residues. Per germline, CDR1 SGHRS and CDR2 YFSETQ. Deletions cut 4 bases from V and 2 bases from J, with 11 bases between. CDR3 DNA sequence: TGCGCCAGCAGCCGGGACACAACCACAGATACGCAGTATTTT. Translation: CASSRDTTTDTQYF.

The V call is TRBV20-1, the J call TRBJ2-4; 7 bases are shared with TRBD1. Germline V lookup: CDR1 DFQATT, CDR2 SNEGSKA (reference sequence). V was clipped by 5 bases and J by 3 bases; unmatched bases: 7. CDR3 length equals 14 residues. The CDR3 sequence is CSAPKGDSKNIQYF. The CDR3 coding sequence is TGCAGTGCTCCTAAGGGGGACAGCAAAAACATTCAGTACTTC.

This clonotype was seen at least ten times. The gene calls are TRBV7-3 and TRBJ2-3; D is unresolved. Trimming shortened V by 3 bases and J by 2 bases, and 9 bases separated the two germline ends. Germline loops: CDR1 SGHTA, CDR2 FQGTGA. This CDR3 has 14 residues. The CDR3 loop reads CASSLGLTTDTQYF. The CDR3, as DNA: TGTGCCAGCAGCTTGGGCCTTACCACAGATACGCAGTATTTT.

The rearrangement links TRBV29-1 to TRBJ1-6, with D hard to call. The V end lost 1 base, the J end lost 10 bases, and 11 bases lay between the germline ends. The CDR3 extends over 13 amino acids. Germline V gene lookup returns CDR1 SQVTM and CDR2 ANQGSEA. The CDR3 protein is CSVEVESSSPLHF. CDR3 nucleotide sequence: TGCAGCGTTGAAGTTGAATCGAGCTCACCCCTCCACTTT. Filled out from reference TRBV29-1 and TRBJ1-6, the complete variable domain reads SAVISQKPSRDICQRGTSLTIQCQVDSQVTMMFWYRQQPGQSLTLIATANQGSEATYESGFVIDKFPISRPNLTFSTLTVSNMSPEDSSIYLCSVEVESSSPLHFGNGTRLTVT.

This clonotype has at least ten counts. The rearrangement uses TRBV11-2 and TRBJ2-7; TRBD1 matches at 7 bases. Trimming cost V 5 bases and J 3 bases; bases outside gene matches: 4. Germline V CDR1 and CDR2: SGHAT, FQNNGV. The CDR3 totals 13 residues. CDR3 in amino acids: CASSVDRDYEQYF. CDR3 bases: TGTGCCAGCAGCGTCGACAGGGACTACGAGCAGTACTTC.